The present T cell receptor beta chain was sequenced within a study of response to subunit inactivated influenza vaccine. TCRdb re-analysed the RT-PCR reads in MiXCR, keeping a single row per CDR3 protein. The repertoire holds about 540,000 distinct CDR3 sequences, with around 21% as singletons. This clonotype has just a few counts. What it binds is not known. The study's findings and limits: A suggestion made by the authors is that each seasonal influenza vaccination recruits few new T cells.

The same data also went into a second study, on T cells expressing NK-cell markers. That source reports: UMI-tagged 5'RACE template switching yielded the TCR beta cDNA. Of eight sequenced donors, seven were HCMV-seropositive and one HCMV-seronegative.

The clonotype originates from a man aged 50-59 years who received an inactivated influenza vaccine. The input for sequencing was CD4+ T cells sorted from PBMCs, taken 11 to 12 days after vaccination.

The CDR3 region has the DNA TGTGCCATCAGTGAGTCGGGACGGGGGAGCACAGATACGCAGTATTTT. It encodes CAISESGRGSTDTQYF. The chain carries TRBV10-3 and TRBJ2-3, with D possibly TRBD2 on 6 matching bases. Trimming took off 0 bases at V and 0 bases at J, with 10 bases between the two ends. Germline V CDR1 and CDR2: ENHRY, SYGVKD. The CDR3 loop spans 16 amino acids.